The 27 T cell receptor beta chains listed next were all sequenced from one sample in a study of blood T cells in healthy people across ages. Primers used in a second PCR of roughly 6 to 11 cycles were a sample-barcoded 5' primer and a J-beta primer mix. One entry per CDR3 protein, called by TCRdb with MiXCR from the 5' RACE reads. The table has some 760,000 distinct CDR3 sequences, 25% seen once. The same sample was also studied in work on T cells of mothers and their children.

Sequenced sample: blood. These receptors all come from a boy aged 5-17 years in good health.

The rearrangement joins TRBV12-3 or TRBV12-4 to TRBJ2-1; 16 nucleotides agree with TRBD2. CDR3 length: 18 residues. The junction had 9 bases not matched to a gene; V was cut back by 6 bases and J by 4 bases. The CDR3 spells CASSPGTSGRGGYNEQFF. For the CDR3, the DNA is TGTGCCAGCAGCCCAGGGACTAGCGGGAGGGGAGGGTACAATGAGCAGTTCTTC.

The CDR3 protein is CASSSTSAADTQYF. The CDR3 coding sequence is TGTGCCAGCAGCTCGACCTCGGCCGCAGATACGCAGTATTTT. The chain is built from TRBV5-4 and TRBJ2-3; D is unresolved. V shed 3 bases and J shed 4 bases, with 12 bases lying between them. Germline V gene lookup returns CDR1 SGHNT and CDR2 YYREEE (reference sequence). CDR3 size: 14 residues.

V is TRBV7-9 and J is TRBJ1-1; 7 positions agree with TRBD1. The CDR3 consists of 17 residues. V was pared by 4 bases and J by 3 bases, with 14 bases of the junction left unmatched. Germline V CDR1 and CDR2: SEHNR, FQNEAQ (reference sequence). The CDR3 region is CASSSLRGGDWDTEAFF. CDR3 nucleotides: TGTGCCAGCAGCTCACTCAGAGGGGGCGACTGGGACACTGAAGCTTTCTTT.

CDR3 coding DNA: TGCGCCAGCAGCCAAGGGGGCGGTTTTGGCACTGAAGCTTTCTTT. It encodes CASSQGGGFGTEAFF. The chain is built from TRBV5-1 and TRBJ1-1; 7 bases fit TRBD1. The CDR3 consists of 15 residues. J lost 4 bases, V lost 4 bases, and 10 bases had no gene match. CDR1 and CDR2 from the germline V gene are SGHRS and YFSETQ. Full variable domain (outside the CDR3, taken from reference TRBV5-1 and TRBJ1-1): KAGVTQTPRYLIKTRGQQVTLSCSPISGHRSVSWYQQTPGQGLQFLFEYFSETQRNKGNFPGRFSGRQFSNSRSEMNVSTLELGDSALYLCASSQGGGFGTEAFFGQGTRLTVV.

In the case of this clonotype: The junction differs from germline at one of its ends, possibly a read error. This chain joins TRBV30 and TRBJ1-1; D unresolved. Germline CDR1 is GTSNPN and CDR2 is SVGIG (reference sequence). This CDR3 region has 11 residues. The CDR3: CAWSLRAEAFF. For the CDR3, the DNA is TGTGCATGGAGCCTGAGGGCTGAAGCTTTCTTT.

There are a few counts of this clonotype. The chain couples TRBV4-2 to TRBJ1-1, with D possibly TRBD1 on 5 matching bases. Trimming took 6 bases from V and 1 from J, leaving 24 bases between them. Germline CDR1 LGHNA, CDR2 YNFKEQ. CDR3 length: 18 residues. The CDR3 coding sequence is TGTGCCAGCAGTGTCGATGCCCACCTTTACGGACAGAACACTGAAGCTTTCTTT. Residues: CASSVDAHLYGQNTEAFF.

The chain couples TRBV9 to TRBJ2-2; 9 positions match TRBD2. The CDR3 covers 14 residues. The V gene end was trimmed by 5 bases and the J gene end by 3 bases; junction bases not matched to a gene: 2. The germline V gene has CDR1 SGDLS and CDR2 YYNGEE. CDR3: CASRIAGDTGELFF. DNA of the CDR3: TGTGCCAGCAGGATAGCGGGGGACACCGGGGAGCTGTTTTTT.

The V gene is TRBV28, the J gene TRBJ2-3; D gene unclear. Germline loops: CDR1 MDHEN, CDR2 SYDVKM. The CDR3 has 14 residues. Trimming took 5 bases from V and 0 from J, leaving 9 bases between them. The CDR3 coding sequence is TGTGCCAGCAGTAGAACAAGAAGCACAGATACGCAGTATTTT. This gives the protein CASSRTRSTDTQYF.

This clonotype was detected a few times. Written as DNA, the CDR3 is TGTGCTTCGTCGGGGAACCCCAAGGAGACCCAGTACTTC. It specifies CASSGNPKETQYF. The J gene is TRBJ2-5, the V gene TRBV7-3; possible D gene TRBD2, 5 bases. CDR1 and CDR2 from the germline V gene are SGHTA and FQGTGA. This CDR3 is 13 amino acids long. The full variable domain, with the rest looked up from reference TRBV7-3 and TRBJ2-5, is GAGVSQTPSNKVTEKGKYVELRCDPISGHTALYWYRQSLGQGPEFLIYFQGTGAADDSGLPNDRFFAVRPEGSVSTLKIQRTERGDSAVYLCASSGNPKETQYFGPGTRLLVL.

As for this clonotype: The germline gene is not matched at one end of the junction; a read error may be the cause. The genes are TRBV18 and TRBJ2-5; no clear D. The J call is doubtful: the DNA matches TRBJ2-7 better. Germline V gene sequence: CDR1 KGHSH, CDR2 LQKENI. The CDR3 extends over 13 amino acids. The CDR3 DNA sequence: TGTACCAGCTCACCGACACAGACCTACGAGCAGTACTTC. Translation: CTSSPTQTYEQYF.

This chain uses TRBV28 with TRBJ1-6; the D gene is possibly TRBD1 (5 bases). In germline, CDR1 is MDHEN, CDR2 SYDVKM. V was pared by 5 bases and J by 9 bases, with 11 bases between. The CDR3 has 13 residues. The chain's CDR3 is CASSPSGVSPLHF. The DNA for the CDR3 is TGTGCCAGCAGTCCCTCGGGGGTTTCACCCCTCCACTTT. The variable domain in full, completed from reference TRBV28 and TRBJ1-6, reads DVKVTQSSRYLVKRTGEKVFLECVQDMDHENMFWYRQDPGLGLRLIYFSYDVKMKEKGDIPEGYSVSREKKERFSLILESASTNQTSMYLCASSPSGVSPLHFGNGTRLTVT.

This clonotype was detected ten times or more. The chain employs TRBV10-2 and TRBJ1-3, with D possibly matching TRBD1 (6 bases). Trimming took off 0 bases at V and 0 bases at J, with 9 bases between the two ends. Germline lookup yields CDR1 WSHSY and CDR2 SAAADI. This CDR3 spans 16 amino acids. The CDR3 nucleotides are TGCGCCAGCAGTGAGTCGGACAGACCCTCTGGAAACACCATATATTTT. It yields the protein CASSESDRPSGNTIYF.

J is TRBJ2-2 and V is TRBV6-1; either TRBD1 or TRBD2 may supply D (5 bases each). The CDR3 consists of 14 residues. The germline V gene has CDR1 MNHNS and CDR2 SASEGT. Trimming cost V 5 bases and J 5 bases, with 12 bases left between them. The CDR3 sequence: CASSRDPLTGELFF. Here the CDR3 DNA reads TGTGCCAGCAGTCGGGACCCCTTAACCGGGGAGCTGTTTTTT.

This clonotype has a handful of counts. The J gene is TRBJ2-5, the V gene TRBV27, with 13 bases lining up with TRBD2. The J call may be mistaken, given a closer DNA end match to TRBJ2-7. Germline-derived CDR1 and CDR2 are MNHEY and SMNVEV (reference sequence). This CDR3 is built from 16 residues. CDR3 amino acids: CASSLQGLAGFYEQYF. The DNA of the CDR3 is TGTGCCAGCAGTTTACAGGGACTAGCGGGATTCTACGAGCAGTACTTC.

The chain couples TRBV5-6 to TRBJ2-5; a possible D gene is TRBD1 (6 bases). The better agreement between TRBJ2-7 and the DNA end casts doubt on the J call. The CDR3 sequence is 16 residues long. From germline, CDR1 is SGHDT and CDR2 YYEEEE. CDR3 amino acids: CASSLSPDRTAYEQYF. The CDR3 DNA reads as TGTGCCAGCAGCCTCTCACCCGACAGGACCGCCTACGAGCAGTACTTC.

The gene calls are TRBV12-3 or TRBV12-4 and TRBJ2-1; tentatively, D is TRBD2 (5 bases). The V end lost 7 bases, the J end lost 10 bases, and 11 bases lay between the germline ends. The CDR3 loop spans 11 amino acids. In DNA form, the CDR3 reads TGTGCCAGCACTTTGAGAGGGGAGCAGTTCTTC. Protein: CASTLRGEQFF.

The chain links TRBV5-6 to TRBJ1-6; no definite D call. V shed 2 bases and J shed 0 bases, with 9 bases lying between them. The CDR3 sequence is 16 residues long. CDR1 SGHDT and CDR2 YYEEEE come from the germline V gene. CDR3 DNA sequence: TGTGCCAGCAGCTTCGTCGGGAGCTCCTATAATTCACCCCTCCACTTT. It specifies CASSFVGSSYNSPLHF.

V is TRBV2 and J is TRBJ2-1; D is unclear. V lost 4 bases and J 10 bases, leaving 8 bases between the germline ends. The length of the CDR3 is 11 residues. Germline V gene data show CDR1 as SNHLY and CDR2 as FYNNEI. The CDR3 DNA reads TGTGCCAGCAGTGTCCCCCCAGAGCAGTTCTTC. Protein sequence: CASSVPPEQFF.

The chain is built from TRBV4-2 and TRBJ2-1; TRBD2 might be the D (6 bases). Germline V gene sequence: CDR1 LGHNA, CDR2 YNFKEQ. This CDR3 region has 13 residues. V was clipped by 0 bases and J by 8 bases, with 8 bases between them. The CDR3 loop is CASSQDGGDEQFF. Here the CDR3 DNA reads TGTGCCAGCAGCCAAGATGGCGGGGATGAGCAGTTCTTC.

This clonotype occurred a few times. This chain links TRBV5-1 with TRBJ2-1; 7 bases map to TRBD2. The germline V gene encodes CDR1 SGHRS and CDR2 YFSETQ. The CDR3 is made up of 16 amino acids. J was trimmed by 1 base and V by 2 bases; bases with no gene match: 6. CDR3 nucleotide sequence: TGCGCCAGCAGCTTAGGCGGGGGTTTTTCCTACAATGAGCAGTTCTTC. Protein sequence: CASSLGGGFSYNEQFF.

This clonotype was observed many times. The rearrangement uses TRBV10-3 and TRBJ2-5; the match to TRBD2 covers 8 bases. V lost 7 bases to trimming and J lost 5 bases; unmatched junction nucleotides: 6. The CDR3 runs to 13 residues. Per germline, CDR1 ENHRY and CDR2 SYGVKD. DNA of the CDR3: TGTGCCATCACGGGGGGGCCGGAGGAGACCCAGTACTTC. Translation: CAITGGPEETQYF.

This chain connects TRBV20-1 to TRBJ2-7; tentatively, D is TRBD1 (5 bases). Trimming took off 6 bases at V and 0 bases at J, with 9 bases between the two ends. Germline CDR1 and CDR2: DFQATT and SNEGSKA (reference sequence). The length of the CDR3 is 12 residues. CDR3 sequence (DNA): TGCAGTGCGAAAGGGGTCTCCTACGAGCAGTACTTC. It is translated as CSAKGVSYEQYF.

For the CDR3, the DNA is TGTGCCAGCAGGGGGACAGGTAGAACGAACACTGAAGCTTTCTTT. This translates into CASRGTGRTNTEAFF. The chain recombines TRBV6-2 or TRBV6-3 with TRBJ1-1, with 8 bases aligning to TRBD1. CDR3 size: 15 residues. J was trimmed by 1 base and V by 6 bases; bases with no gene match: 7. CDR1 is MNHEY, CDR2 SVGEGT, per germline.

V is TRBV19 and J is TRBJ2-4; TRBD1 aligns across 11 bases. From germline, CDR1 is LNHDA and CDR2 SQIVND (reference sequence). The junction had 12 bases not matched to a gene; V was cut back by 4 bases and J by 10 bases. The CDR3 has 16 amino acids. The CDR3 coding sequence is TGTGCCAGTAGTACATCACCCGGGACAGGGGGAAATATTCAGTACTTC. Amino acid sequence: CASSTSPGTGGNIQYF.

V usage is TRBV24-1 and J usage is TRBJ2-1; TRBD1 is a possible D gene (7 bases). Germline V gene sequence: CDR1 KGHDR, CDR2 SFDVKD. Between the trimmed V and J ends, which lost 3 bases and 4 bases, there was a span of 21 bases. CDR3 length: 18 residues. The CDR3 is CATSDVYSEEGAYNEQFF. CDR3 DNA sequence: TGTGCCACCAGTGATGTTTACTCCGAGGAGGGGGCATACAATGAGCAGTTCTTC.

The chain carries TRBV7-2 and TRBJ2-3; 12 nucleotides align to TRBD2. The germline gives CDR1 SGHTA, CDR2 FQGNSA. This CDR3 has 17 residues. V trimming: 5 bases; J trimming: 3 bases; junction bases outside the gene matches: 9. For the CDR3, the DNA is TGTGCCAGCAGCCGACAGAATCTAGCGGGGGGGACAGATACGCAGTATTTT. This encodes CASSRQNLAGGTDTQYF. The complete variable domain, with remaining parts taken from reference TRBV7-2 and TRBJ2-3, reads GAGVSQSPSNKVTEKGKDVELRCDPISGHTALYWYRQSLGQGLEFLIYFQGNSAPDKSGLPSDRFSAERTGGSVSTLTIQRTQQEDSAVYLCASSRQNLAGGTDTQYFGPGTRLTVL.

This clonotype turned up a few times. The chain carries TRBV6-6 and TRBJ2-6; weak D call: TRBD2 (6 bases). V shed 6 bases and J shed 3 bases, with 15 bases lying between them. The CDR3 is made up of 16 amino acids. CDR1 is MNHNY and CDR2 is SVGAGI in the germline V gene (reference sequence). The CDR3 spells CASSRERWGGANVLTF. The CDR3 DNA sequence: TGTGCCAGCAGCCGGGAGAGGTGGGGTGGGGCCAACGTCCTGACTTTC.